This entry describes one TCR beta chain. Its antigen is not identified. Germline V gene lookup returns CDR1 KGHSH and CDR2 LQKENI. V shed 6 bases and J 4 bases; nucleotides not matched to a gene: 10. The CDR3 length is 17 residues. The sample originates from a study of cytomegalovirus exposure and HLA in healthy donors. Study as a whole: Genotyping of nearly 400 donors showed that over 80% belonged to the Caucasian-associated ancestry cluster. Broader study findings: Most of the TCR beta V segments (in an earlier analysis) were productive either about 87% or about 30% of the time. HLA allele associations emerged for some 16,000 TCR beta sequences in a later analysis, at 0.05 false discovery rate.

60 Vbeta and 13 Jbeta primers were used in PCR. Sequencing used immunoSEQ multiplex PCR; TCRdb keeps in-frame clones, though not all of them. This sample has 150,000 to 250,000 clones, with 70% to 85% found just once. The source of this sequence is a boy aged 2 to 9 in good health and CMV-seronegative. The V gene is TRBV18, the J gene TRBJ2-6, with 9 bases lining up with TRBD1. Sequencing was performed on PBMCs. The CDR3 sequence: CASSRRTGVSGANVLTF. In DNA form, the CDR3 reads TGTGCCAGCTCCCGCCGGACAGGGGTCTCAGGGGCCAACGTCCTGACTTTC.